This is a list of T cell receptor beta chains from one sample in a study of patients and donors after allogeneic stem cell transplantation. Each CDR3 protein gets one entry after TCRdb re-called the RT-PCR reads with MiXCR. Among roughly 940,000 distinct CDR3 sequences listed, more than 15% were seen once. Sequenced material: blood, either unsorted or a sorted T cell fraction (not recorded which). The receptors stem from a human donor who was either an allogeneic HSCT recipient or a stem cell or donor lymphocyte infusion donor (not recorded which). It is not recorded whose cells these are; they may come from a transplant donor. CDR3s include the opening cysteine and the closing phenylalanine or tryptophan. A D gene is named only where the DNA matches it firmly. The size entry is marked missing in some rows and otherwise reads once, few, many or a size class.

j_call v_call d_call clone_size cdr3_nt cdr3_aa
TRBJ1-2 TRBV7-2 TRBD1 few TGTGCCAGCAGACAGGGGGTTCAGAACTATGGCTACACCTTC CASRQGVQNYGYTF
TRBJ1-1 TRBV11-2 NA few TGTGCCAGCAGCGACCCACAAACTGAAGCTTTCTTT CASSDPQTEAFF
TRBJ1-2 TRBV4-1 NA NA TGCGCCAGCAGCCAAGATATGGGCGGCAGGGCTAACTATGGCTACACCTTC CASSQDMGGRANYGYTF
TRBJ2-1 TRBV20-1 TRBD2 NA TGCAGTGCTAGTCGCGGGGGGGCGGGTGAGCAGTTCTTC CSASRGGAGEQFF
TRBJ1-2 TRBV7-9 TRBD1 few TGTGCCAGCAGCTTAGTTCGGGACAGGGGATATATGATGGGCTACACCTTC CASSLVRDRGYMMGYTF
TRBJ1-1 TRBV20-1 NA few TGCAGTGCTAGAGGTCGGCCAGGGAGGAGGGACACTGAAGCTTTCTTT CSARGRPGRRDTEAFF
TRBJ1-5 TRBV20-1 TRBD1 NA TGCAGTGCCATGGGCTGGGACAGGGGAATCAATCAGCCCCAGCATTTT CSAMGWDRGINQPQHF
TRBJ1-1 TRBV30 NA few TGTGCCTGTGACAGACAAGGGACTGAAGCTTTCTTT CACDRQGTEAFF
TRBJ1-1 TRBV12-3/TRBV12-4 NA NA TGTGCCAGCAGTTTTGAATACATCGAAGCTTTCTTT CASSFEYIEAFF
TRBJ2-1 TRBV24-1 TRBD2 NA TGTGCCACCAGTGAACCGGGACTAGCGGACCCTAACCGATACAATGAGCAGTTCTTC CATSEPGLADPNRYNEQFF
TRBJ1-1 TRBV7-3 TRBD1 NA TGTGCCAGCAGCTGGGGACAGGGGGGCACTGAAGCTTTCTTT CASSWGQGGTEAFF
TRBJ2-2 TRBV4-2 TRBD2 NA TGTGCCAGCAGAGCTAGCGGGGGGGCCCCCGGGGAGCTGTTTTTT CASRASGGAPGELFF
TRBJ2-2 TRBV29-1 NA NA TGCAGCGTTGTCAGGGAGTCCCGGTCAGGGGAGCTGTTTTTT CSVVRESRSGELFF
TRBJ1-5 TRBV6-1 TRBD1 NA TGTGCCAGCAGTGCCCTTACCGGGACAGGGGGCGATCAGCCCCAGCATTTT CASSALTGTGGDQPQHF
TRBJ1-1 TRBV29-1 NA many TGCAGCGTTGAACGGGGATTGAACACTGAAGCTTTCTTT CSVERGLNTEAFF
TRBJ2-7 TRBV7-2 NA NA TGTGCCAGCAGCTTAAGAGGAGGGATCTCCTACGAGCAGTACTTC CASSLRGGISYEQYF
TRBJ1-1 TRBV9 NA many TGTGCCAGCAGCGTCTCGAATCGGGACACTGAAGCTTTCTTT CASSVSNRDTEAFF
TRBJ2-7 TRBV29-1 NA many TGCAGCGCCCTAGAGGGGACCTACGAGCAGTACTTC CSALEGTYEQYF
TRBJ1-1 TRBV20-1 TRBD1 NA TGCAGTGCTACCCGGACAGGGGGACGGAACACTGAAGCTTTCTTT CSATRTGGRNTEAFF
TRBJ2-2 TRBV12-5 NA few TGTGCTAGTGGTTTGGACGGGACCGGGGAGCTGTTTTTT CASGLDGTGELFF
TRBJ1-3 TRBV3-1 TRBD1 NA TGTGCCAGCAGCCAAGTTTGGTGGGACAGCTCTGGAAACACCATATATTTT CASSQVWWDSSGNTIYF
TRBJ1-3 TRBV18 TRBD1 few TGTGCCAGCTCACCATCCCCGGGACAGGGGATAGGCACCATATATTTT CASSPSPGQGIGTIYF
TRBJ2-5 TRBV2 NA few TGTGCCAGCAGTTCGGACTGGAGAGAGACCCAGTACTTC CASSSDWRETQYF
TRBJ2-3 TRBV4-1 TRBD1 few TGCGCCAGCAGCCAGCCGACAGGGAAAACAGATACGCAGTATTTT CASSQPTGKTDTQYF
TRBJ1-5 TRBV7-2 NA NA TGTGCCAGCAGCTCAAACAGGGATTCTCCCCAGCATTTT CASSSNRDSPQHF
TRBJ1-1 TRBV12-3/TRBV12-4 NA NA TGTGCCAGCAGTCCCCGAGCCGGGAGCAACACTGAAGCTTTCTTT CASSPRAGSNTEAFF
TRBJ2-7 TRBV18 TRBD1 few TGTGCCAGCTCACCCCGGACAGGGGAAACCTACGAGCAGTACTTC CASSPRTGETYEQYF
TRBJ1-1 TRBV12-3/TRBV12-4 NA few TGTGCCAGCAGTTTGGGCAGGACGTACACTGAAGCTTTCTTT CASSLGRTYTEAFF
TRBJ2-3 TRBV20-1 NA few TGCAGTGCTAGAGGTGGCGGGAACACAGATACGCAGTATTTT CSARGGGNTDTQYF
TRBJ2-4 TRBV12-3/TRBV12-4 TRBD1 NA TGTGCCAGCAGCCGGACAGGGGGCAGGGACATTCAGTACTTC CASSRTGGRDIQYF
TRBJ2-1 TRBV5-1 NA few TGCGCCAGCAGCTTTTCGGGAGAGGGGTTCAATGAGCAGTTCTTC CASSFSGEGFNEQFF
TRBJ1-5 TRBV12-3/TRBV12-4 TRBD1 many TGTGCCAGCAGACTCGGGACAGGGGGAGGTCAGCCCCAGCATTTT CASRLGTGGGQPQHF
TRBJ2-1 TRBV11-3 NA NA TGTGCCAGCAGCGTCCCCTCGGACAATGAGCAGTTCTTC CASSVPSDNEQFF
TRBJ1-1 TRBV12-3/TRBV12-4 NA many TGTGCCAGCAGTTTAGTAAGCCCGGGGCAGGGTACAGCTTTCTTT CASSLVSPGQGTAFF
TRBJ2-3 TRBV10-3 NA NA TGTGCCATCACCCGGGGCCACAGTGCCACAGATACGCAGTATTTT CAITRGHSATDTQYF
TRBJ2-1 TRBV5-5 NA NA TGTGCCAGCAGCTCTGAGAACCCCCTGTACTATGAGCAGTTCTTC CASSSENPLYYEQFF
TRBJ2-7 TRBV5-5 NA few TGTGCCAGCAGCAGCCCTACCAACCGACAGTCCAACTACTACGAGCAGTACTTC CASSSPTNRQSNYYEQYF
TRBJ1-5 TRBV4-2 NA few TGTGCCAGCAGCCAAGAGCTTGCATCGGGGCATCAGCCCCAGCATTTT CASSQELASGHQPQHF
TRBJ1-6 TRBV7-9 TRBD1 NA TGTGCCAGCAGATCAGACAGGGGGCTAAATTCACCCCTCCACTTT CASRSDRGLNSPLHF